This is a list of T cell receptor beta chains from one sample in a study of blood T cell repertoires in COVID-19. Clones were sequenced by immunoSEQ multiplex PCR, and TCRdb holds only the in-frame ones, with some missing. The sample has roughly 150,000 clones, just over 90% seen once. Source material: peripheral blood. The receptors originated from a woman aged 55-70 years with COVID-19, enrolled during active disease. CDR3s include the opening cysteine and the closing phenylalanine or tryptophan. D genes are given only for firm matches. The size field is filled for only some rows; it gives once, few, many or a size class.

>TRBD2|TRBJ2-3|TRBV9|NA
CASSVAGRLAGVTDTQYF
TGTGCCAGCAGCGTAGCCGGTCGACTAGCGGGGGTCACAGATACGCAGTATTTT
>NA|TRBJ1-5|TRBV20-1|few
CSASVSRGGDQPQHF
TGCAGTGCTAGTGTTTCTCGGGGAGGGGATCAGCCCCAGCATTTT
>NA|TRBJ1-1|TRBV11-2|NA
CASSFRSGGRTEAFF
TGTGCCAGCAGCTTTAGGTCGGGAGGTCGCACTGAAGCTTTCTTT
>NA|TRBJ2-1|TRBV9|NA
CASTEPGLEGLGEQFF
TGTGCCAGCACCGAACCGGGACTCGAGGGGTTGGGTGAGCAGTTCTTC
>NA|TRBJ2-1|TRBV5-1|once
CASSVERSYNEQFF
TGCGCCAGCAGCGTGGAACGGTCCTACAATGAGCAGTTCTTC
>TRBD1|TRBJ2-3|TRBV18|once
CASSQQGARADTQYF
TGTGCCAGCTCACAACAGGGGGCGCGTGCAGATACGCAGTATTTT
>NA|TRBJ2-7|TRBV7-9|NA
CASSFTKTGVGAQYF
TGTGCCAGCAGCTTTACTAAGACAGGCGTGGGAGCGCAGTACTTC
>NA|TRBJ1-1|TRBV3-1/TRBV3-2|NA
CASSQETLNTEAFF
TGTGCCAGCAGCCAAGAGACACTGAACACTGAAGCTTTCTTT
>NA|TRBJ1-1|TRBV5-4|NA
CASSLGSRGTSMNTEAFF
TGTGCCAGCAGCTTGGGGAGTCGGGGGACCTCTATGAACACTGAAGCTTTCTTT
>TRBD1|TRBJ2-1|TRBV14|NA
CASSRGQGRNNEQFF
TGTGCCAGCAGCCGAGGACAGGGCAGGAACAATGAGCAGTTCTTC
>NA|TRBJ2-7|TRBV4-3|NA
CASSQVVQNYEQYF
TGCGCCAGCAGCCAAGTAGTACAGAACTACGAGCAGTACTTC
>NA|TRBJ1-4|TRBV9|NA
CASSVEIGEKLFF
TGTGCCAGCAGCGTAGAGATCGGGGAAAAACTGTTTTTT
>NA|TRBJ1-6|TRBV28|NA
CASSPHVSNSPLHF
TGTGCCAGCAGTCCTCATGTCAGTAATTCACCCCTCCACTTT
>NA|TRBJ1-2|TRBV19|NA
CASSIGLGVEGYGYTF
TGTGCCAGTAGTATTGGGCTAGGGGTTGAAGGCTATGGCTACACCTTC
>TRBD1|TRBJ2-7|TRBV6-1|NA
CASSDIGDSSYEQYF
TGTGCCAGCAGTGATATCGGGGACAGCTCCTACGAGCAGTACTTC
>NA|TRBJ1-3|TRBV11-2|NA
CASSPDSDSGNTIYF
TGTGCCAGCAGCCCCGACAGCGACTCTGGAAACACCATATATTTT
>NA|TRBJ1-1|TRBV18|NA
CASSSGGANTEAFF
TGTGCCAGCTCATCTGGAGGGGCGAACACTGAAGCTTTCTTT
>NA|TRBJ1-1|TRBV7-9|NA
CASSPTGRGGKDTEAFF
TGTGCCAGCAGCCCTACCGGTAGGGGCGGGAAGGACACTGAAGCTTTCTTT
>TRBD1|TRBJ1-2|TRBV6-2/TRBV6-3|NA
CASSRDRAYGYTF
TGTGCCAGCAGTCGGGACAGGGCCTATGGCTACACCTTC
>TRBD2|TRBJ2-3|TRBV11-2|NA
CASSSGLAGGFFSTDTQYF
TGTGCCAGCAGCTCGGGACTAGCGGGGGGCTTTTTTAGCACAGATACGCAGTATTTT
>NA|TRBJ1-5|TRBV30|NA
CAWSVREDQPQHF
TGTGCCTGGAGTGTCAGGGAGGACCAGCCCCAGCATTTT
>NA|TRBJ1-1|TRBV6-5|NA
CASRKQGATEAFF
TGTGCCAGCAGGAAACAGGGTGCCACTGAAGCTTTCTTT
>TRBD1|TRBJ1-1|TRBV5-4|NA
CASSPAGQMNTEAFF
TGTGCCAGCAGCCCTGCGGGACAGATGAACACTGAAGCTTTCTTT
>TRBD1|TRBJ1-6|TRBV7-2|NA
CASSLTGDPEGISPLHF
TGTGCCAGCAGCTTAACAGGGGACCCGGAAGGAATTTCACCCCTCCACTTT
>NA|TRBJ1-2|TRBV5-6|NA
CASSLIMTVRSYGYTF
TGTGCCAGCAGCTTAATTATGACAGTACGGAGCTATGGCTACACCTTC
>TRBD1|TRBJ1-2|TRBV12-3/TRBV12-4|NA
CASSRRQGFGYTF
TGTGCCAGCAGTAGAAGACAGGGCTTTGGCTACACCTTC
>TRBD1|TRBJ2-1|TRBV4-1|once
CASSLRQGPYNEQFF
TGCGCCAGCAGCCTCCGACAGGGTCCCTACAATGAGCAGTTCTTC
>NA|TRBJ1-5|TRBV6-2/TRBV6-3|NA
CASSYSLFNQPQHF
TGTGCCAGCAGTTATAGTCTTTTCAATCAGCCCCAGCATTTT
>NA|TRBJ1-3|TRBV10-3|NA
CAISELGNTIYF
TGTGCCATCAGTGAACTCGGAAACACCATATATTTT
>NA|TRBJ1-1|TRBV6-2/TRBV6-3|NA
CASSPALANTEAFF
TGTGCCAGCAGCCCGGCCCTGGCGAACACTGAAGCTTTCTTT
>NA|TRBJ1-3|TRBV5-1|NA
CASSLSAGNTIYF
TGCGCCAGCAGCTTGTCCGCTGGAAACACCATATATTTT
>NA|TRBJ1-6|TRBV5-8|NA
CASSPLRSPLHF
TGTGCCAGCAGCCCCCTCCGGTCACCCCTCCACTTT
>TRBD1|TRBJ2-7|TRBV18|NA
CASSPRQGTTYEQYF
TGTGCCAGCTCACCGCGACAGGGCACAACCTACGAGCAGTACTTC